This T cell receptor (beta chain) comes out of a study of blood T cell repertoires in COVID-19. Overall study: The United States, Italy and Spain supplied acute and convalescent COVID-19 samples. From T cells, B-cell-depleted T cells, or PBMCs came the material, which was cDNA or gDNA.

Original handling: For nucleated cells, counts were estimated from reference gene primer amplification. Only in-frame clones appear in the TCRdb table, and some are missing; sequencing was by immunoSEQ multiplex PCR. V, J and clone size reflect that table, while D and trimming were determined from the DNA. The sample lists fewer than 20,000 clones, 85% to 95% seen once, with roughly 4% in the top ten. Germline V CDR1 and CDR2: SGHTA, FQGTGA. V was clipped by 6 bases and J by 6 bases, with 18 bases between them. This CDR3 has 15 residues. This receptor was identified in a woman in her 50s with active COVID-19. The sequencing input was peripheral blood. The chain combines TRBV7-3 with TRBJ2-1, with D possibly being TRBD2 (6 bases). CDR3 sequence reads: CASRSGGTGSNEQFF. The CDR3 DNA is TGTGCCAGCAGGTCAGGTGGGACTGGCAGCAATGAGCAGTTCTTC.